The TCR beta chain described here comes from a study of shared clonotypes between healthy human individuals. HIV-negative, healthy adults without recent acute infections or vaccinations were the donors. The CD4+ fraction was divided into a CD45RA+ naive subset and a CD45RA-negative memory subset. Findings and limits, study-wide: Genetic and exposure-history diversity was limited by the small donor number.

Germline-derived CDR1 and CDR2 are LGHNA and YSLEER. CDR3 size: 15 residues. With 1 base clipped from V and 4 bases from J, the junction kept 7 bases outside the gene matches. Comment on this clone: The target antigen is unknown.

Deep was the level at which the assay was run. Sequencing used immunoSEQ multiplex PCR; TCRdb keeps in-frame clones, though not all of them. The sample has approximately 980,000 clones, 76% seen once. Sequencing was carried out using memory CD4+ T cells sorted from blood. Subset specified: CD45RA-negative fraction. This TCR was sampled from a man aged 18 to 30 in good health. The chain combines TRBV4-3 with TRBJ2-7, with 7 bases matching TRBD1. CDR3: CASSQGAGGLYEQYF. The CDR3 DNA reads TGCGCCAGCAGCCAAGGGGCAGGGGGATTATACGAGCAGTACTTC.